The entry that follows covers one TCR beta chain sequence. This could be a read error, since a much larger clone is one nucleotide away. These data come from a study of tumor-infiltrating lymphocytes in primary liver carcinoma. Starting from approximately 470 ng of total RNA, TCR beta cDNA was produced with a primer in the constant region. A slightly modified ARM-PCR protocol with three nested multiplex PCR rounds produced these TCR beta libraries. Running roughly 10 cycles apiece, the first two PCR rounds relied on TRBV1-TRBV30 forward primers together with a C-beta reverse primer. TCRdb reprocessed the multiplex PCR reads via MiXCR and lists one record per CDR3 protein. The sample carries 180,000 or so distinct CDR3 sequences, less than 65% recorded once. The CDR3 sequence is 16 residues long. Per the germline V gene, CDR1 is MGHRA and CDR2 is YSYEKL. Germline trimming cut 5 bases from V and 7 bases from J; bases unmatched to any gene: 16.

Blood RNA came from unsorted whole blood; germline DNA was also extracted. The TCR originated in a middle-aged man with primary liver carcinoma and hepatitis B virus infection. V and J are TRBV4-1 and TRBJ2-7; 8 bases align to TRBD2. The sample taken for sequencing was peripheral blood. The CDR3 DNA is TGCGCCAGCAGCGCGAGTAGCGGGACCGGCTCGGGGGAGCAGTACTTC. Protein product: CASSASSGTGSGEQYF.